Below, 14 T cell receptor beta chains from the same sample are listed, as sequenced in a study of T cell repertoires in cytomegalovirus infection. Using its own MiXCR run on the reads, TCRdb lists one record per CDR3 protein. The sample consists of some 180,000 distinct CDR3 sequences, nearly 9.5% of them appearing once. Material: PBMCs. These receptor sequences come from a human donor in good health (CMV status not recorded). Some clones in this sample may be carry-over from other donors' samples.

This clonotype was detected ten times or more. J is TRBJ1-1 and V is TRBV7-2; 11 bases map to TRBD1. The CDR3 runs to 16 residues. CDR1 is SGHTA, CDR2 FQGNSA, per germline. V lost 5 bases and J lost 1; bases outside the gene matches: 6. CDR3 DNA sequence: TGTGCCAGCAGCAAACCGGGACAGGGGGGGAACACTGAAGCTTTCTTT. Translation gives CASSKPGQGGNTEAFF.

This clonotype was counted at least ten times. J is TRBJ1-3 and V is TRBV7-2; TRBD1 is a possible D gene (5 bases). The V end was cut by 7 bases, the J end by 2 bases, with 21 bases between. Germline loops: CDR1 SGHTA, CDR2 FQGNSA. This CDR3 is 17 amino acids long. CDR3: CASKSRRGEEAGNTIYF. The CDR3, as DNA: TGTGCCAGCAAGAGTAGAAGGGGTGAGGAGGCTGGAAACACCATATATTTT.

This clonotype was counted a few times. This chain links TRBV6-2 or TRBV6-3 with TRBJ2-5; D unresolved. The V and J ends lost 0 bases and 3 bases respectively, with 17 bases between them. The CDR3 extends over 17 amino acids. Germline V gene lookup returns CDR1 MNHEY and CDR2 SVGEGT. Written as DNA, the CDR3 is TGTGCCAGCAGTTACTCAAACCTCCCCGGCACTAAAGAGACCCAGTACTTC. Amino acids: CASSYSNLPGTKETQYF.

This rearrangement joins TRBV20-1 to TRBJ1-5, with D unclear. The ends were cut back, 6 bases at V and 2 bases at J, with 14 bases in the middle. CDR1 and CDR2 from the germline V gene are DFQATT and SNEGSKA (reference sequence). The CDR3 spans 14 residues. The CDR3 nucleotides read TGCAGTGCCGTTAGGAGTAGGGGCAATCAGCCCCAGCATTTT. It yields the protein CSAVRSRGNQPQHF.

This clonotype has only a few counts. Germline is not matched at one junction end, which may reflect a read error. The CDR3 DNA reads as TGTGCCAGCAGCTCGAGACAGGGAGCGGGAATCAATGAGCAGTTCTTC. Its translation: CASSSRQGAGINEQFF. The V gene is TRBV5-3, the J gene TRBJ2-1, with D perhaps matching TRBD1 or TRBD2 (7 bases each). TRBV5-3 is designated an ORF whose function remains uncertain. The CDR3 covers 16 residues.

This clonotype was seen at least ten times. The chain's CDR3 is CASSLDAGRGRVNEQFF. Here the CDR3 DNA reads TGTGCCAGCAGCTTAGATGCTGGGCGGGGGAGGGTCAATGAGCAGTTCTTC. The rearrangement uses TRBV7-2 and TRBJ2-1, with 7 bases aligning to TRBD2. V shed 1 base and J 6 bases; nucleotides not matched to a gene: 12. CDR1 is SGHTA and CDR2 is FQGNSA in the germline V gene. CDR3 size: 17 residues.

This clonotype has a count of ten or more. This sequence joins TRBV7-8 and TRBJ2-7; 10 bases fit TRBD2. The CDR3 loop spans 20 amino acids. Germline V gene lookup returns CDR1 SGHVS and CDR2 FQNEAQ. Trimming cost V 1 base and J 5 bases; bases outside gene matches: 20. DNA for the CDR3: TGTGCCAGCAGCTTAGGTGGTGAGGGCCTAAGAGCGGGGGGGCCCGACGAGCAGTACTTC. This sequence encodes CASSLGGEGLRAGGPDEQYF.

Here the CDR3 DNA reads TGTGCCAGCAGCGCATCGGACGGAACTGAAGCTTTCTTT. Its translation is CASSASDGTEAFF. The chain joins TRBV9 to TRBJ1-1; D is undetermined. V lost 3 bases and J lost 5, with 11 bases in between. This CDR3 spans 13 amino acids. Germline V lookup: CDR1 SGDLS, CDR2 YYNGEE.

The sample holds many counts of this clonotype. The CDR3 DNA follows: TGCGCCAGCAGCCAAGATATAGCTACCGGGGAGCTGTTTTTT. This encodes CASSQDIATGELFF. The chain links TRBV4-3 to TRBJ2-2, with D hard to call. Germline V CDR1 and CDR2: LGHNA, YSLEER. V gave up 0 bases and J gave up 5 bases, with 7 bases separating them. There are 14 residues in the CDR3.

This clonotype was counted a few times. CDR3 DNA sequence: TGTGCCAGCAGTTCTCAGGGGGCGCGATCAGCTGGCTACACCTTC. Its translation is CASSSQGARSAGYTF. The V gene is TRBV28, the J gene TRBJ1-2, with 8 bases matching TRBD1. Germline V gene sequence: CDR1 MDHEN, CDR2 SYDVKM. V lost 4 bases and J lost 7; bases outside the gene matches: 11. This CDR3 has 15 residues.

CDR3 sequence reads: CASSFAQGKNTEAFF. The CDR3 DNA follows: TGTGCCAGCAGTTTCGCACAGGGGAAGAACACTGAAGCTTTCTTT. The chain combines TRBV28 with TRBJ1-1; 7 nucleotides align to TRBD1. The CDR3 totals 15 residues. Germline assignment: CDR1 MDHEN and CDR2 SYDVKM. Unmatched junction bases numbered 5, after V lost 3 bases and J lost 1 base.

This clonotype was seen ten or more times. The V call is TRBV7-2, the J call TRBJ1-2, with no clear D. Germline CDR1 is SGHTA and CDR2 is FQGNSA. Between the trimmed V and J ends, which lost 1 base and 7 bases, there was a span of 10 bases. The CDR3 covers 13 residues. This CDR3 reads CASSLGGSGGYTF. In DNA form, the CDR3 reads TGTGCCAGCAGCTTAGGAGGATCAGGTGGCTACACCTTC.

At least ten counts were recorded for this clonotype. The V and J genes are TRBV7-8 and TRBJ2-7; TRBD1 might be the D (5 bases). CDR3 length: 14 residues. The V gene's germline CDR1 is SGHVS and CDR2 FQNEAQ. The V and J ends lost 5 bases and 6 bases respectively, with 17 bases between them. The CDR3 DNA follows: TGTGCCAGCAGCCCAGAAGGGGTATACCGCGAGCAGTACTTC. This sequence encodes CASSPEGVYREQYF.

This clonotype was seen many times. The CDR3 sequence: CASSLTGSGTEAFF. The CDR3 bases are TGTGCCAGCAGCTTAACAGGGTCGGGCACTGAAGCTTTCTTT. This sequence joins TRBV7-9 and TRBJ1-1, with D tentatively TRBD1 (6 bases). CDR3 size: 14 residues. Per germline, CDR1 SEHNR and CDR2 FQNEAQ (reference sequence). The V gene lost 2 bases and the J gene lost 4 bases, with 11 bases spanning the gap.